This TCR beta chain came from a study of blood T cell repertoires in COVID-19. Study information: From the United States, Italy and Spain came samples of acute and convalescent COVID-19.

Original processing notes: How many nucleated cells were present was estimated from reference gene primer amplification. TCRdb keeps only in-frame clones here, not all; method: immunoSEQ multiplex PCR. That table gives V, J and clone size, and the DNA gave D and trimming. The table includes over 250,000 clones, 85% to 90% detected once. The origin of this receptor is a woman aged 40-49 years who had recovered from COVID-19. Sequencing was carried out using peripheral blood.

CDR3 bases: TGTGCCAGTAGTATTCTGGGACAGGGGGTCGACGAGCAGTACTTC. Encoded protein: CASSILGQGVDEQYF. This rearrangement joins TRBV19 to TRBJ2-7, with 11 bases aligning to TRBD1. The CDR3 spans 15 residues. Losses at the gene ends were 3 bases for V and 5 bases for J; bases not matched to a gene: 6. Germline CDR1 and CDR2: LNHDA and SQIVND (reference sequence).